This passage covers 25 T cell receptor beta chains from one sample sequenced in a study of shared clonotypes between healthy human individuals. Data came from immunoSEQ multiplex PCR; TCRdb stores just in-frame clones and leaves some out. The table has approximately 2,300,000 clones, 85% to 95% seen once. The sequenced material came from naive CD4+ T cells from PBMCs. Specified subset: CD45RA+ positively selected. The receptor source for this set is a man between 18 and 35 years old in good health. Some clones in this sample may be carry-over from other donors' samples.

J is TRBJ2-1 and V is TRBV5-1; no clear D. Trimming took 0 bases from V and 10 from J, leaving 14 bases between them. CDR3 size: 14 residues. The V gene's germline CDR1 is SGHRS and CDR2 YFSETQ. The CDR3 spells CASSLALDPPEQFF. In DNA form, the CDR3 reads TGCGCCAGCAGCTTGGCCTTGGACCCGCCGGAGCAGTTCTTC.

The chain uses TRBV27 and TRBJ2-7; possibly TRBD1 for D (6 bases). Germline assignment: CDR1 MNHEY and CDR2 SMNVEV (reference sequence). Trimming removed 2 bases at V and 3 bases at J, with 8 bases between. The CDR3 covers 13 residues. This CDR3 reads CASSLVDSYEQYF. The CDR3 nucleotides read TGTGCCAGCAGTTTAGTGGACAGCTACGAGCAGTACTTC.

V gene TRBV15 combines with J gene TRBJ2-1, with 10 bases aligning to TRBD1. The CDR3 has 19 amino acids. Germline V CDR1 and CDR2: LNHNV, YYDKDF (reference sequence). The J segment lost 2 bases and the V segment lost 3 bases, leaving 13 bases of the junction unmatched. CDR3 nucleotide sequence: TGTGCCACCAGCAGTTCACACTCCGGGACAGGGGTCGCCTACAATGAGCAGTTCTTC. Translation gives CATSSSHSGTGVAYNEQFF.

The chain employs TRBV7-6 and TRBJ2-6; a possible D gene is TRBD2 (5 bases). Trimming left V 1 base short and J 2 bases short, with 12 bases between. CDR3 length: 17 residues. Looked up from germline, CDR1 is SGHVS and CDR2 is FNYEAQ. CDR3 coding DNA: TGTGCCAGCAGCTTAGGGAGGAACGGGGCTGGGGCCAACGTCCTGACTTTC. It codes for CASSLGRNGAGANVLTF. Looking up the rest from reference TRBV7-6 and TRBJ2-6 gives the full variable domain: GAGVSQSPRYKVTKRGQDVALRCDPISGHVSLYWYRQALGQGPEFLTYFNYEAQQDKSGLPNDRFSAERPEGSISTLTIQRTEQRDSAMYRCASSLGRNGAGANVLTFGAGSRLTVL.

CDR3 region: CASSPRRGWYEQYF. CDR3 sequence (DNA): TGTGCCAGCAGTCCCAGAAGGGGGTGGTACGAGCAGTACTTC. The gene calls are TRBV27 and TRBJ2-7; a possible D gene is TRBD1 (6 bases). The V and J ends lost 5 bases and 4 bases respectively, with 15 bases between them. The length of the CDR3 is 14 residues. The germline CDR1 and CDR2 sequences are MNHEY and SMNVEV (reference sequence).

Turning to this clone: Other DNA variants within this sample encode the same CDR3. This chain links TRBV28 with TRBJ2-7; 9 positions match TRBD1. The J segment lost 5 bases and the V segment lost 5 bases, leaving 4 bases of the junction unmatched. Germline V CDR1 and CDR2: MDHEN, SYDVKM. The CDR3 contains 13 residues. Here the CDR3 reads CASSPRDRDEQYF. The CDR3 region has the DNA TGTGCCAGCAGTCCCCGGGACAGGGACGAGCAGTACTTC.

J is TRBJ2-2 and V is TRBV19, with 8 bases aligning to TRBD1. The J segment lost 2 bases and the V segment lost 9 bases, leaving 8 bases of the junction unmatched. This CDR3 contains 15 residues. Germline V lookup: CDR1 LNHDA, CDR2 SQIVND (reference sequence). The CDR3 region has the DNA TGTGCCAGCCGTCCGGGACAGGTCAACACCGGGGAGCTGTTTTTT. Translating it yields CASRPGQVNTGELFF.

The rearrangement uses TRBV6-5 and TRBJ1-2, with 8 bases fitting TRBD1. The V and J ends lost 6 bases and 4 bases, in that order; junction bases with no gene match: 7. Germline V gene data show CDR1 as MNHEY and CDR2 as SVGAGI. CDR3 length equals 14 residues. CDR3 bases: TGTGCCAGCAGAAGAGGACAGGGAGGCTATGGCTACACCTTC. It encodes CASRRGQGGYGYTF.

This clone was picked up a small number of times. The chain has TRBV28 and TRBJ1-1; the D gene is possibly TRBD1 (5 bases). Trimming removed 6 bases at V and 1 base at J, with 15 bases between. The CDR3 covers 15 residues. CDR1 is MDHEN and CDR2 is SYDVKM in the germline V gene. The CDR3 DNA is TGTGCCAGCAGGGATGAAGGGGCGCCGAACACTGAAGCTTTCTTT. Its protein is CASRDEGAPNTEAFF. The whole variable domain, remainder taken from reference TRBV28 and TRBJ1-1, is DVKVTQSSRYLVKRTGEKVFLECVQDMDHENMFWYRQDPGLGLRLIYFSYDVKMKEKGDIPEGYSVSREKKERFSLILESASTNQTSMYLCASRDEGAPNTEAFFGQGTRLTVV.

The V gene is TRBV5-1, the J gene TRBJ2-1; TRBD2 agrees at 7 bases. The J segment lost 3 bases and the V segment lost 0 bases, leaving 6 bases of the junction unmatched. This CDR3 is built from 16 residues. The germline CDR1 and CDR2 sequences are SGHRS and YFSETQ. As DNA, the CDR3 is TGCGCCAGCAGCTTGGATGGCGGGAGACGCTACAATGAGCAGTTCTTC. It translates to CASSLDGGRRYNEQFF.

The genes are TRBV5-1 and TRBJ2-4; 14 nucleotides agree with TRBD2. With 4 bases clipped from V and 9 bases from J, the junction kept 6 bases outside the gene matches. The germline V gene encodes CDR1 SGHRS and CDR2 YFSETQ. This CDR3 has 15 amino acids. In nucleotides, the CDR3 is TGCGCCAGCAGCACGGGGACTAGCGGGAGCGTCATTCAGTACTTC. This codes for CASSTGTSGSVIQYF.

The rearrangement links TRBV9 to TRBJ2-7; possible D gene TRBD2, 5 bases. CDR1 is SGDLS and CDR2 is YYNGEE in the germline V gene. The CDR3 totals 14 residues. V dropped 4 bases and J dropped 3 bases, with 14 bases sitting between them. CDR3 protein: CASSSQDGVYEQYF. CDR3 nucleotides: TGTGCCAGCAGCTCCCAGGACGGGGTCTACGAGCAGTACTTC.

In regard to this clone: The identical CDR3 is also encoded by other nucleotide sequences in the sample. V gene TRBV18 combines with J gene TRBJ2-1; no firm D call. Germline CDR1 reads KGHSH; CDR2 reads LQKENI. The V end lost 0 bases, the J end lost 0 bases, and 6 bases lay between the germline ends. The CDR3 totals 15 residues. CDR3 nucleotides: TGTGCCAGCTCACCACCAGGCAGCTCCTACAATGAGCAGTTCTTC. This translates into CASSPPGSSYNEQFF.

The chain uses TRBV7-6 and TRBJ2-7, with 9 nucleotides matching TRBD2. V dropped 4 bases and J dropped 7; count of bases not matched to a gene: 17. Germline V gene lookup returns CDR1 SGHVS and CDR2 FNYEAQ. This CDR3 is built from 17 residues. CDR3 sequence (DNA): TGTGCCAGCAGCTGGGGCGGGGCTAGCGGGATGACTGGGGAGCAGTACTTC. Translated, it gives CASSWGGASGMTGEQYF.

The table lists this clone with a count of one. The rearrangement joins TRBV28 to TRBJ2-7; 8 bases line up with TRBD2. The V gene's germline CDR1 is MDHEN and CDR2 SYDVKM. V dropped 6 bases and J dropped 0; count of bases not matched to a gene: 7. The CDR3 has 15 amino acids. The CDR3 DNA is TGTGCCAGCAGCCCGAGCGGGAGTCTCTCCTACGAGCAGTACTTC. It yields the protein CASSPSGSLSYEQYF.

The rearrangement links TRBV7-8 to TRBJ2-7; D ambiguous. The V and J ends lost 1 base and 9 bases respectively, with 13 bases between them. The length of the CDR3 is 13 residues. Germline values: CDR1 SGHVS, CDR2 FQNEAQ. Here the CDR3 DNA reads TGTGCCAGCAGCTTAGGCCCTTCGTCAGGGCAGTACTTC. Translating it yields CASSLGPSSGQYF. Combining the CDR3 with reference TRBV7-8 and TRBJ2-7 gives the whole variable domain GAGVSQSPRYKVAKRGQDVALRCDPISGHVSLFWYQQALGQGPEFLTYFQNEAQLDKSGLPSDRFFAERPEGSVSTLKIQRTQQEDSAVYLCASSLGPSSGQYFGPGTRLTVT.

This clone was seen once. V usage is TRBV9 and J usage is TRBJ2-1; D not certain. The CDR3 loop spans 16 amino acids. Germline CDR1 reads SGDLS; CDR2 reads YYNGEE. V was trimmed by 0 bases and J by 0 bases, leaving 10 bases between them. In DNA form, the CDR3 reads TGTGCCAGCAGCGTAGGTCAGGAGAGCTCCTACAATGAGCAGTTCTTC. Amino acids: CASSVGQESSYNEQFF.

The V call is TRBV28, the J call TRBJ1-3; a weak D match, TRBD1 (6 bases). This CDR3 is 13 amino acids long. The V gene's germline CDR1 is MDHEN and CDR2 SYDVKM. The V end was cut by 10 bases, the J end by 8 bases, with 18 bases between. The CDR3 spells CATRGGLRYTIYF. In DNA, the CDR3 is TGTGCCACCCGCGGGGGGCTAAGATACACCATATATTTT.

The chain carries TRBV7-2 and TRBJ1-5; D gene uncertain. Germline V lookup: CDR1 SGHTA, CDR2 FQGNSA. CDR3 size: 12 residues. V shed 4 bases and J shed 5 bases, with 6 bases lying between them. In DNA, the CDR3 is TGTGCCAGCAGCTGGGATGATCAGCCCCAGCATTTT. It encodes CASSWDDQPQHF.

The chain employs TRBV23-1 and TRBJ2-7; D perhaps matches TRBD1 (6 bases). TRBV23-1 is given ORF status, its function remaining uncertain. Trimming pared 0 bases from V and 4 bases from J, leaving 13 bases between. CDR3 length equals 15 residues. CDR3 DNA: TGCGCCAGCAGTCAATCGGGGCAGGGGTGGTACGAGCAGTACTTC. Amino acid sequence: CASSQSGQGWYEQYF.

This clone was seen only once. Other nucleotide sequences from this sample produce the same CDR3. V gene TRBV5-1 combines with J gene TRBJ2-1; 11 nucleotides agree with TRBD2. Germline V gene sequence: CDR1 SGHRS, CDR2 YFSETQ. The V and J ends lost 2 bases and 1 base, in that order; junction bases with no gene match: 2. The CDR3 has 16 residues. DNA for the CDR3: TGCGCCAGCAGCTTAGGACTAGCGGGTTCCTACAATGAGCAGTTCTTC. Translation: CASSLGLAGSYNEQFF.

The chain recombines TRBV7-3 with TRBJ2-2, with 8 bases lining up with TRBD2. Losses at the gene ends were 4 bases for V and 4 bases for J; bases not matched to a gene: 2. Germline V CDR1 and CDR2: SGHTA, FQGTGA. This CDR3 has 14 amino acids. The CDR3 protein is CASSSRGGTGELFF. In nucleotides, the CDR3 is TGTGCCAGCAGCTCCCGGGGGGGCACCGGGGAGCTGTTTTTT.

The genes are TRBV7-9 and TRBJ2-3; D is uncertain. From germline, CDR1 is SEHNR and CDR2 FQNEAQ (reference sequence). The CDR3 consists of 12 residues. With 10 bases removed from V and 4 bases from J, the gap between germline ends came to 12 bases. The CDR3 loop is CAINRIPDTQYF. CDR3 bases: TGTGCCATCAATCGTATCCCAGATACGCAGTATTTT.

This clone was detected once. The gene calls are TRBV14 and TRBJ2-1; maybe TRBD2 (5 bases). The CDR3 contains 15 residues. CDR1 and CDR2 from the germline V gene are SGHDN and FVKESK. V was pared by 0 bases and J by 3 bases, with 9 bases between. For the CDR3, the DNA is TGTGCCAGCAGCCAAGAACCGGGATACTACAATGAGCAGTTCTTC. It codes for CASSQEPGYYNEQFF.

A remark on this clone: Other DNA variants within this sample encode the same CDR3. The gene calls are TRBV5-1 and TRBJ1-2; weak D call: TRBD1 (6 bases). Germline CDR1 and CDR2: SGHRS and YFSETQ. This CDR3 spans 12 amino acids. The V and J ends lost 0 bases and 6 bases respectively, with 6 bases between them. The CDR3 loop reads CASSLAGDGYTF. The CDR3 coding sequence is TGCGCCAGCAGCTTGGCAGGGGATGGCTACACCTTC.